This TCR beta chain derives from a study of cytomegalovirus exposure and HLA in healthy donors. Study findings and constraints: TCR beta sequences reportedly predicted most subjects' HLA-A and HLA-B alleles accurately. In an earlier analysis, in some 500 donors, most V segments appeared productive either ~90% or ~30% of the time.

Primers: 60 Vbeta forward and 13 Jbeta reverse. TCRdb keeps only in-frame clones here, not all; method: immunoSEQ multiplex PCR. This table has fewer than 200,000 clones, approximately 80% appearing once. Concerning this clone: Its antigen is currently unknown.

The germline V gene encodes CDR1 SQVTM and CDR2 ANQGSEA. The CDR3 loop spans 10 amino acids. Deletions cut 6 bases from V and 3 bases from J, with 5 bases between. V and J are TRBV29-1 and TRBJ1-2; no firm D call. The clonotype was recovered from a woman aged 25 to 39 in good health and CMV-seropositive. The sequencing input was PBMCs. The CDR3 coding sequence is TGCAGCGTGGCCGACTATGGCTACACCTTC. Protein sequence: CSVADYGYTF. Drawing the rest from reference TRBV29-1 and TRBJ1-2, the complete variable domain is SAVISQKPSRDICQRGTSLTIQCQVDSQVTMMFWYRQQPGQSLTLIATANQGSEATYESGFVIDKFPISRPNLTFSTLTVSNMSPEDSSIYLCSVADYGYTFGSGTRLTVV.